This TCR beta chain comes out of a study of Ad26.COV2.S vaccination and SARS-CoV-2 variants. Sequencing used immunoSEQ multiplex PCR; TCRdb keeps in-frame clones, though not all of them. Of roughly 700,000 clones listed, approximately 88% are singletons. Treatment described: around 19 received Ad26.COV2.S at low or high dose, single or two shots; roughly five received placebo; per-sample allocation not given. Day 63 after the first vaccine or placebo injection was the time point for sampling. An Ad26 vector was used to express Wuhan-strain SARS-CoV-2 spike as the vaccine. The CDR3 extends over 14 amino acids. From germline, CDR1 is SGHRS and CDR2 YFSETQ. V shed 1 base and J shed 1 base, with 9 bases lying between them. Study-level results: Reportedly, spike-specific CD8+ and CD4+ T cell responses achieved substantial breadth once vaccination had taken place.

As regards this clone: Antigen specificity is unknown. Other DNA sequences in this specimen translate into the identical CDR3.

Source: peripheral blood, taken in a trial of Ad26.COV2.S vaccine versus placebo. The V call is TRBV5-1, the J call TRBJ2-7; D ambiguous. This clonotype originated in a person aged 18-65 years who received the Ad26.COV2.S COVID-19 vaccine or a placebo. The CDR3 DNA reads as TGCGCCAGCAGCTTGCAAGCATCTTCCTACGAGCAGTACTTC. This encodes CASSLQASSYEQYF.